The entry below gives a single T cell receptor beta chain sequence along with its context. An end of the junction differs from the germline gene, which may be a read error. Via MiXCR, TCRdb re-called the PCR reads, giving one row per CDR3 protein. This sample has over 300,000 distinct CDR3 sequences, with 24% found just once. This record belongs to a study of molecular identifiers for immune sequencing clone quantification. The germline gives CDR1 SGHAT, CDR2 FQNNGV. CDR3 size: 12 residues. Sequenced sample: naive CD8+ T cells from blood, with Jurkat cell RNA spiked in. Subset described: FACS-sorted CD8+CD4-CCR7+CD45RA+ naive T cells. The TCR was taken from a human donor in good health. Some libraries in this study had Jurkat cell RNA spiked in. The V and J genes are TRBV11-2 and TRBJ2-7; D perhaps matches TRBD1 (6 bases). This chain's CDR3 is CARSLAQGEQYF. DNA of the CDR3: TGTGCCCGCAGCTTAGCACAGGGCGAGCAGTACTTC.